The 3 T cell receptor beta chains given below trace back to one sample, sequenced in a study of T cells in Graves' hyperthyroidism and ophthalmopathy. RNA transcripts provided the source from which TCR beta CDR3 regions were amplified. A first-round RT-PCR of the TCR CDR3 used the HTBI primer set. TCRdb recomputed calls from the multiplex PCR reads with MiXCR, one row per CDR3 protein. The table includes hundreds of thousands of distinct CDR3 sequences, less than 30% detected once. Source material: blood. These receptors all stem from a middle-aged man with Graves' hyperthyroidism that later progressed to Graves' ophthalmopathy.

The sample holds many counts of this clonotype. J is TRBJ2-7 and V is TRBV7-6, with D possibly TRBD2 on 6 matching bases. Germline loops: CDR1 SGHVS, CDR2 FNYEAQ. The CDR3 sequence is 15 residues long. With 1 base removed from V and 0 bases from J, the gap between germline ends came to 10 bases. The CDR3 loop reads CASSLGPRGSYEQYF. CDR3 nucleotide sequence: TGTGCCAGCAGCTTAGGCCCGCGGGGCTCCTACGAGCAGTACTTC.

Many counts were recorded for this clonotype. The rearrangement joins TRBV9 to TRBJ2-2; D uncertain. With 3 bases removed from V and 1 base from J, the gap between germline ends came to 7 bases. The CDR3 is made up of 14 amino acids. Germline loops: CDR1 SGDLS, CDR2 YYNGEE. CDR3 nucleotide sequence: TGTGCCAGCAGCGATCTACTGAACACCGGGGAGCTGTTTTTT. This codes for CASSDLLNTGELFF.

The chain couples TRBV29-1 to TRBJ1-1; 7 bases match TRBD1. With 0 bases clipped from V and 0 bases from J, the junction kept 10 bases outside the gene matches. Germline assignment: CDR1 SQVTM and CDR2 ANQGSEA. The CDR3 has 17 residues. CDR3 residues: CSVEDRRTGAMNTEAFF. The CDR3 DNA follows: TGCAGCGTTGAAGACCGAAGAACAGGGGCGATGAACACTGAAGCTTTCTTT.